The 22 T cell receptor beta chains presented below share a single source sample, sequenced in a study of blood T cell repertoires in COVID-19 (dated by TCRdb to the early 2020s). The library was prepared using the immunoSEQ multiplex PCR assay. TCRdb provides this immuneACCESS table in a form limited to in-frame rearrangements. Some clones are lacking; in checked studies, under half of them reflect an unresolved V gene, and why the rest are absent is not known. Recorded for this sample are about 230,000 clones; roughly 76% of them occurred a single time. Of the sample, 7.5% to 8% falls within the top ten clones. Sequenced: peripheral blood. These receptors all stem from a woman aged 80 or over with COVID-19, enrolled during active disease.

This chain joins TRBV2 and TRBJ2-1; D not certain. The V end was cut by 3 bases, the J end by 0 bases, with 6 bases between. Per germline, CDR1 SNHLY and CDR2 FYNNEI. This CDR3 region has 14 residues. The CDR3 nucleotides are TGTGCCAGCAGTGAGCGGAGCTCCTACAATGAGCAGTTCTTC. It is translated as CASSERSSYNEQFF.

In DNA, the CDR3 is TGCAGCGTTGAAAGGTACAGGTACAGCGCTGAAGCTTTCTTT. Protein product: CSVERYRYSAEAFF. The rearrangement uses TRBV29-1 and TRBJ1-1, with D possibly TRBD1 on 5 matching bases. In germline, CDR1 is SQVTM, CDR2 ANQGSEA. The CDR3 contains 14 residues. V shed 2 bases and J shed 6 bases, with 16 bases lying between them.

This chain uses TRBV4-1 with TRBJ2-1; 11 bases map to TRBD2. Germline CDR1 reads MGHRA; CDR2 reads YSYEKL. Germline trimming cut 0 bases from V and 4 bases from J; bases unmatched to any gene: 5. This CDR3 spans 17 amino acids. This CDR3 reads CASSQDGTSGLYNEQFF. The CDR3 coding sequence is TGCGCCAGCAGCCAAGATGGGACTAGCGGCCTATACAATGAGCAGTTCTTC.

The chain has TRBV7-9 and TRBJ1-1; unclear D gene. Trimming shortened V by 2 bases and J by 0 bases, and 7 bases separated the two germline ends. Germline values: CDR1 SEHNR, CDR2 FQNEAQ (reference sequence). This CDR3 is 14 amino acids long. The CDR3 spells CASSLTVVNTEAFF. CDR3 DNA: TGTGCCAGCAGCTTAACAGTGGTGAACACTGAAGCTTTCTTT. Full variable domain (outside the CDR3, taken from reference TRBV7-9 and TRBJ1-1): DTGVSQNPRHKITKRGQNVTFRCDPISEHNRLYWYRQTLGQGPEFLTYFQNEAQLEKSRLLSDRFSAERPKGSFSTLEIQRTEQGDSAMYLCASSLTVVNTEAFFGQGTRLTVV.

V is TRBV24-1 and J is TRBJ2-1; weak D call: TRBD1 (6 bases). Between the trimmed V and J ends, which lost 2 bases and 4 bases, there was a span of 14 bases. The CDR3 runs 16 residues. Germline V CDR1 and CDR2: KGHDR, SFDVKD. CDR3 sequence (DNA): TGTGCCACCAGTGATTCGGGGCAGGGGCCATACAATGAGCAGTTCTTC. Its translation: CATSDSGQGPYNEQFF.

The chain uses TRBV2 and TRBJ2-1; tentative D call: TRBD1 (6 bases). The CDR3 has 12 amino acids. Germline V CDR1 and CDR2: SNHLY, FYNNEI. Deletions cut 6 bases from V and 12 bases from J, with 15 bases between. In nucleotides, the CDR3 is TGTGCCAGCAGCCCGACAGGACGGGGGCAGTTCTTC. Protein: CASSPTGRGQFF.

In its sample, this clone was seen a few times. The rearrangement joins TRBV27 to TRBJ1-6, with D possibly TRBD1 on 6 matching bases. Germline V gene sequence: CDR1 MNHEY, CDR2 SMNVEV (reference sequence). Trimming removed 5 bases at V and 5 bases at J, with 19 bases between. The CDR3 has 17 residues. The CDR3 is CASSPMPNRVNNSPLHF. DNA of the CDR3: TGTGCCAGCAGTCCCATGCCCAACAGGGTGAATAATTCACCCCTCCACTTT.

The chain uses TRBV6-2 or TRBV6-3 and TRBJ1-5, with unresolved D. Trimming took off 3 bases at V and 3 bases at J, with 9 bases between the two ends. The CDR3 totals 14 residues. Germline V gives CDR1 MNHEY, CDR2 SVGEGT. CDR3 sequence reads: CASSYGQTNQPQHF. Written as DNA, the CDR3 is TGTGCCAGCAGTTATGGGCAGACCAATCAGCCCCAGCATTTT.

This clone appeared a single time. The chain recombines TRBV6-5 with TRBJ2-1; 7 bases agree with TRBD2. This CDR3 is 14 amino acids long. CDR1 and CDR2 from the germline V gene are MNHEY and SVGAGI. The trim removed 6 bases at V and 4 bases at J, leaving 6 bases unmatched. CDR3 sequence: CASRLLALYNEQFF. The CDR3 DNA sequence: TGTGCCAGCAGATTACTAGCGTTATACAATGAGCAGTTCTTC.

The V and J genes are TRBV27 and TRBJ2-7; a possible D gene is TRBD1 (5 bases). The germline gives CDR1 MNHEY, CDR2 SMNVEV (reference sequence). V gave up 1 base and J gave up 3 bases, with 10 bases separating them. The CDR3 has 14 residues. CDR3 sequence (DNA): TGTGCCAGCAGTTTATTTGACAGTTACTACGAGCAGTACTTC. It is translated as CASSLFDSYYEQYF.

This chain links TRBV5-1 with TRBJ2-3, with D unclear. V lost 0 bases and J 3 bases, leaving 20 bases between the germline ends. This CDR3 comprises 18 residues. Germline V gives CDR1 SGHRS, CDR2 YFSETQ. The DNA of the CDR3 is TGCGCCAGCAGCTTGGCCGGGTTACCCGCCCGTGGGACAGATACGCAGTATTTT. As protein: CASSLAGLPARGTDTQYF.

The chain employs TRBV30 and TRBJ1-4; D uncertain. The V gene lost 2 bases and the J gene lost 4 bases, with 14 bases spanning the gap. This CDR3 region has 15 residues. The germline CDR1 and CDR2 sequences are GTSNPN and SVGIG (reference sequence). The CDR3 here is CAWSWFAAGNEKLFF. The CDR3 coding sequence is TGTGCCTGGAGTTGGTTCGCGGCCGGTAATGAAAAACTGTTTTTT.

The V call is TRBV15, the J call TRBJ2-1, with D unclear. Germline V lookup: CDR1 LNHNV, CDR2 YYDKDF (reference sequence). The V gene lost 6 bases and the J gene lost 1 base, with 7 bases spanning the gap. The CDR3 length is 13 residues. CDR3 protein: CATRVSSYNEQFF. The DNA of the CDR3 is TGTGCCACCAGGGTGAGTTCCTACAATGAGCAGTTCTTC.

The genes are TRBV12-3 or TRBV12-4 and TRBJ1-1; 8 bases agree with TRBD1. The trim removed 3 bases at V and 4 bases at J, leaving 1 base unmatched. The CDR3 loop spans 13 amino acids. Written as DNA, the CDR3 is TGTGCCAGCAGTTTTACAGGGGGCACTGAAGCTTTCTTT. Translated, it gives CASSFTGGTEAFF.

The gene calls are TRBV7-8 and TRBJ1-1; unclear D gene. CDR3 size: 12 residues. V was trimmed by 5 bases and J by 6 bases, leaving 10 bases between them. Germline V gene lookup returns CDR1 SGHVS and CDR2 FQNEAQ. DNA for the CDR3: TGTGCCAGCAGCCTCCCACTACCTGAAGCTTTCTTT. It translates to CASSLPLPEAFF.

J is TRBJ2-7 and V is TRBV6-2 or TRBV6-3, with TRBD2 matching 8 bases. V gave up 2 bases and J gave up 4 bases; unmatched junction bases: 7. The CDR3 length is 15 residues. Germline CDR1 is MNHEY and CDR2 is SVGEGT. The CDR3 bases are TGTGCCAGCAGTTACCAGCGGGAGTTCATATACGAGCAGTACTTC. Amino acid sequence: CASSYQREFIYEQYF.

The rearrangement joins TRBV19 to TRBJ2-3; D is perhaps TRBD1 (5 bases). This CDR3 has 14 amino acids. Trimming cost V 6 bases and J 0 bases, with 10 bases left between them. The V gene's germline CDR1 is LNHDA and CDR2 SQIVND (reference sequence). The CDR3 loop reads CASRFQGSTDTQYF. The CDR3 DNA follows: TGTGCCAGTAGGTTCCAGGGTAGCACAGATACGCAGTATTTT. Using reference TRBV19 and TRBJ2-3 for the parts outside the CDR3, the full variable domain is DGGITQSPKYLFRKEGQNVTLSCEQNLNHDAMYWYRQDPGQGLRLIYYSQIVNDFQKGDIAEGYSVSREKKESFPLTVTSAQKNPTAFYLCASRFQGSTDTQYFGPGTRLTVL.

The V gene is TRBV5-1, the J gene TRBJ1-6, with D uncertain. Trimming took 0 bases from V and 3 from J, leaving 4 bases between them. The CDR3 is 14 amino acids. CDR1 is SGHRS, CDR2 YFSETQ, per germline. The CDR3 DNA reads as TGCGCCAGCAGCTTGGGCGTCTATAATTCACCCCTCCACTTT. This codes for CASSLGVYNSPLHF.

The CDR3 loop reads CASSFQFNQPQHF. CDR3 DNA: TGTGCCAGCAGTTTTCAGTTCAATCAGCCCCAGCATTTT. This chain connects TRBV28 to TRBJ1-5, with D hard to call. V was clipped by 3 bases and J by 3 bases, with 6 bases between them. The germline CDR1 and CDR2 sequences are MDHEN and SYDVKM. This CDR3 has 13 residues.

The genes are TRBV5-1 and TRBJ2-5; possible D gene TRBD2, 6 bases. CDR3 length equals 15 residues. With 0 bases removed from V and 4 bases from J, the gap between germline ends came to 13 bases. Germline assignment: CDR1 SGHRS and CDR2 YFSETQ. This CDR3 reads CASSLAGGRGETQYF. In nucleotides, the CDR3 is TGCGCCAGCAGCTTGGCCGGGGGAAGAGGAGAGACCCAGTACTTC.

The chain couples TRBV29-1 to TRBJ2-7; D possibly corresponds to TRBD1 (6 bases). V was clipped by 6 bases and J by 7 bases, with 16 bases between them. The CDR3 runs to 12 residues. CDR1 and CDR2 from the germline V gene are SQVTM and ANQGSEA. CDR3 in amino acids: CSVRGTAGEQYF. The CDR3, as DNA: TGCAGCGTGAGGGGGACCGCTGGAGAGCAGTACTTC.

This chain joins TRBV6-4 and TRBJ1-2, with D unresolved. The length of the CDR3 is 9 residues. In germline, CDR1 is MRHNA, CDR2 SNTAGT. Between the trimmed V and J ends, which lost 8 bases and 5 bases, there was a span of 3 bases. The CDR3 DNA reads TGTGCCAGCCCTTATGGCTACACCTTC. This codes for CASPYGYTF.